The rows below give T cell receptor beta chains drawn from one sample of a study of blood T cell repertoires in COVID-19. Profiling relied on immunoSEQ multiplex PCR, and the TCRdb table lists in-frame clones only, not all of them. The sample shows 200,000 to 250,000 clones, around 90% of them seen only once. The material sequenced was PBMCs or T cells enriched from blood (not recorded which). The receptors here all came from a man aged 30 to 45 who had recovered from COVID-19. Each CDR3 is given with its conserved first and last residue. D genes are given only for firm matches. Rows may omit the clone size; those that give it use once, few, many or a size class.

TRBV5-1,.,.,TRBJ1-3,CASSLLGRPWESGNTIYF,TGCGCCAGCAGCTTGTTAGGACGCCCTTGGGAGTCTGGAAACACCATATATTTT
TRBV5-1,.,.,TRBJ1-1,CASSLLTGMNTEAFF,TGCGCCAGCAGCCTGCTGACAGGTATGAACACTGAAGCTTTCTTT
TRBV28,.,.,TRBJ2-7,CASNLAGQPYEQYF,TGTGCCAGCAATTTGGCGGGCCAACCCTACGAGCAGTACTTC
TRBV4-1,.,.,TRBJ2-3,CASSQDSWASTDTQYF,TGCGCCAGCAGCCAAGATTCTTGGGCCTCCACAGATACGCAGTATTTT
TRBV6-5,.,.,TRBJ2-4,CASSYSGQSTNIQYF,TGTGCCAGCAGTTACTCAGGACAAAGCACAAACATTCAGTACTTC
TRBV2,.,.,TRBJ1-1,CASSQRGGGTEAFF,TGTGCCAGCAGCCAAAGGGGGGGAGGGACTGAAGCTTTCTTT
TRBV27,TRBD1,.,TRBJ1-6,CASSLKSFPGQPYNSPLHF,TGTGCCAGCAGTTTAAAAAGTTTTCCGGGACAGCCTTATAATTCACCCCTCCACTTT
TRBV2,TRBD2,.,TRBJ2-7,CASRAPPGLGIYEQYF,TGTGCCAGCAGAGCTCCTCCGGGACTAGGAATCTACGAGCAGTACTTC
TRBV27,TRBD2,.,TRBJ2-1,CASSAGGDEQFF,TGTGCCAGCAGTGCTGGGGGGGATGAGCAGTTCTTC
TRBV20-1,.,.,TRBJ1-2,CSAPEGYGYTF,TGCAGTGCCCCGGAGGGGTATGGCTACACCTTC
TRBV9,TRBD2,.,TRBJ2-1,CASSVGGGYNEQFF,TGTGCCAGCAGCGTCGGGGGAGGGTACAATGAGCAGTTCTTC
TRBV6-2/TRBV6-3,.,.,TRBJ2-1,CASSAFLGGNEQFF,TGTGCCAGCAGTGCATTTTTGGGGGGCAATGAGCAGTTCTTC
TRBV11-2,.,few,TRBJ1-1,CASSLGGNTEAFF,TGTGCCAGCAGCTTAGGAGGGAACACTGAAGCTTTCTTT
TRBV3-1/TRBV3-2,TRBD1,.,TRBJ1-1,CASSPTGGRTEAFF,TGTGCCAGCAGCCCGACAGGGGGGAGAACTGAAGCTTTCTTT
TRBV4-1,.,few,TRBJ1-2,CASSQSRGNYGYTF,TGCGCCAGCAGCCAATCGAGGGGGAACTATGGCTACACCTTC
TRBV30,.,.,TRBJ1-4,CAWRIHDYLFF,TGTGCCTGGAGGATACATGACTATCTGTTTTTT
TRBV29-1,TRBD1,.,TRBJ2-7,CSIRDSRTYEQYF,TGCAGCATCCGGGACAGCCGTACCTACGAGCAGTACTTC
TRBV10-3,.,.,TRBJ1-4,CAISEGAAREKLFF,TGTGCCATCAGTGAAGGGGCAGCTAGGGAAAAACTGTTTTTT
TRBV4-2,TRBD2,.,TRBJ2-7,CASSQLIVAGGMDEQYF,TGTGCCAGCAGCCAATTAATAGTAGCGGGAGGAATGGACGAGCAGTACTTC
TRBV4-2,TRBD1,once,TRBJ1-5,CASSQETGGGQPQHF,TGTGCCAGCAGCCAAGAGACAGGGGGTGGACAGCCCCAGCATTTT
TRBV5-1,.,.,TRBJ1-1,CASSGGQQNTEAFF,TGCGCCAGCAGCGGGGGACAACAGAACACTGAAGCTTTCTTT
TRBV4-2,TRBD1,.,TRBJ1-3,CASSQDRSGGGNTIYF,TGTGCCAGCAGCCAAGATCGCTCAGGGGGAGGAAACACCATATATTTT
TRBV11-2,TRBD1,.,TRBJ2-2,CASSLRTGDYGELFF,TGTGCCAGCAGCTTACGGACAGGGGATTACGGGGAGCTGTTTTTT
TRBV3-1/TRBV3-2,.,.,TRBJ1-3,CASSHEGLDTIYF,TGTGCCAGCAGCCACGAGGGCCTTGACACCATATATTTT
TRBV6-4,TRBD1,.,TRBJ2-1,CASSQDRVNEQFF,TGTGCCAGCAGTCAGGACAGGGTTAATGAGCAGTTCTTC
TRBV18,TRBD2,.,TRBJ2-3,CASSPGLAGRLGTDTQYF,TGTGCCAGCTCACCGGGACTAGCGGGACGGTTGGGCACAGATACGCAGTATTTT
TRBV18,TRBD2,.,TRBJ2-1,CASSPLLTGTSGRNEQFF,TGTGCCAGCTCACCACTTCTAACCGGGACTAGCGGGAGGAATGAGCAGTTCTTC
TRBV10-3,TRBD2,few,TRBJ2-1,CAISETGLAGYNEQFF,TGTGCCATCAGTGAAACCGGGCTAGCGGGTTACAATGAGCAGTTCTTC
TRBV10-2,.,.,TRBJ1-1,CASAQETLIWNTEAFF,TGCGCCAGTGCACAGGAGACACTGATTTGGAACACTGAAGCTTTCTTT
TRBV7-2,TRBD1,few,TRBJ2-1,CASSPRGTEYNEQFF,TGTGCCAGCAGCCCGAGGGGGACAGAATACAATGAGCAGTTCTTC
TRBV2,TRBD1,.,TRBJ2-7,CASDRVLGEQYF,TGTGCCAGCGACAGGGTTTTGGGAGAGCAGTACTTC
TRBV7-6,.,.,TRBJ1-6,CASSLAGGANNSPLHF,TGTGCCAGCAGCTTAGCTGGGGGGGCTAATAATTCACCCCTCCACTTT
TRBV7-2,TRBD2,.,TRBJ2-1,CASSLVGLAAENEQFF,TGTGCCAGCAGCCTCGTGGGACTAGCGGCAGAAAATGAGCAGTTCTTC
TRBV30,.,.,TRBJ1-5,CAWSGGTSYSNQPQHF,TGTGCCTGGAGTGGGGGCACTTCCTATAGCAATCAGCCCCAGCATTTT
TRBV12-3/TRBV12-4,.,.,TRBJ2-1,CASSTLQDNEQFF,TGTGCCAGCAGTACCTTACAGGACAATGAGCAGTTCTTC
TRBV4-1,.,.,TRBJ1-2,CASRGGEGYGYTF,TGCGCCAGCCGGGGAGGGGAGGGCTATGGCTACACCTTC
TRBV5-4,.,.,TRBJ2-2,CASSLYISGELFF,TGTGCCAGCAGCTTGTACATCTCTGGGGAGCTGTTTTTT
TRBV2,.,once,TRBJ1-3,CATPSQAAGEGNTIYF,TGTGCCACCCCGAGTCAGGCGGCAGGGGAAGGAAACACCATATATTTT
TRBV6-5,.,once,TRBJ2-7,CASSYSGAYEQYF,TGTGCCAGCAGTTACAGCGGTGCCTACGAGCAGTACTTC
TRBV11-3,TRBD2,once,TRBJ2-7,CASSLGDYREQYF,TGTGCCAGCAGCTTAGGGGACTACCGCGAGCAGTACTTC
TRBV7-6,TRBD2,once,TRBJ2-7,CASSFSRREANYEQYF,TGTGCCAGCAGCTTCTCTCGGCGGGAGGCAAACTACGAGCAGTACTTC
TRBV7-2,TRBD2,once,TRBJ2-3,CASSSGLAGGSDTQYF,TGTGCCAGCAGCTCCGGACTAGCGGGGGGGTCAGATACGCAGTATTTT
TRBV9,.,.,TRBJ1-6,CASSVAVDSPLHF,TGTGCCAGCAGCGTAGCTGTAGATTCACCCCTCCACTTT
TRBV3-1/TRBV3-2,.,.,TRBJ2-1,CASSHLTGDRFF,TGTGCCAGCAGCCACCTGACCGGGGATCGGTTCTTC
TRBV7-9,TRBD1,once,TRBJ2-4,CASSPPLRTGENIQYF,TGTGCCAGCAGCCCGCCGCTAAGGACAGGTGAAAACATTCAGTACTTC
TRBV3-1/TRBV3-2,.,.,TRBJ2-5,CASRMSETQYF,TGTGCCAGCAGGATGAGTGAGACCCAGTACTTC
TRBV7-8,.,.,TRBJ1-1,CASSSSFRVATEAFF,TGTGCCAGCAGCTCGTCGTTCAGGGTAGCCACTGAAGCTTTCTTT